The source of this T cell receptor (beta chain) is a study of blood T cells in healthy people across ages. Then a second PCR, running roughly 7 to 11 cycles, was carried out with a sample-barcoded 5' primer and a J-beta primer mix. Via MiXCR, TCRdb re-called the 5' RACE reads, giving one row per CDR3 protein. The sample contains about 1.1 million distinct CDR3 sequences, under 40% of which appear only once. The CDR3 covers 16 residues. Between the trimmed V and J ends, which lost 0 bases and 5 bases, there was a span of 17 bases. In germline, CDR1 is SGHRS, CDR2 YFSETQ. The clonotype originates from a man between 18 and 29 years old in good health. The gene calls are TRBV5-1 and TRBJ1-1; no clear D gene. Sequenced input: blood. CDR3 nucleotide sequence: TGCGCCAGCAGCTTGGGTGAGAGGCCCCCATGGACTGAAGCTTTCTTT. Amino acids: CASSLGERPPWTEAFF.